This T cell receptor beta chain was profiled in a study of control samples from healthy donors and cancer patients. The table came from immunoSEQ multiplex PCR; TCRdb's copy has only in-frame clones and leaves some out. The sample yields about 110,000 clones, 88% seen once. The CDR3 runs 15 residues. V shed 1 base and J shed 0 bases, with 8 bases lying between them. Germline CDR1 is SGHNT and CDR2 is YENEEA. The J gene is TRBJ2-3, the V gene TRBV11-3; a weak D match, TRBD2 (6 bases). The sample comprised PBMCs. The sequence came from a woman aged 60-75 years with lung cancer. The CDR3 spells CASSLGGTSTDTQYF. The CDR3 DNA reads TGTGCCAGCAGCTTAGGCGGGACTAGCACAGATACGCAGTATTTT.